This T cell receptor (beta chain) was found in a study of cytomegalovirus exposure and HLA in healthy donors. Study-level results: After further analysis at a later stage, some 15,000 TCR beta sequences were associated with HLA alleles at 0.05 false discovery rate. CMV serostatus was the only immune exposure information that was available. Equally common other TCR beta chains were less clonally expanded than HLA-associated ones, a later analysis found. Associated with cytomegalovirus, according to the listing, were around 160 TCR beta chains.

Concerning this clone itself: No antigen is known for it.

Primers for the PCR totalled 60 Vbeta and 13 Jbeta. Method: immunoSEQ multiplex PCR; TCRdb's copy keeps in-frame clones and lacks some. The repertoire includes 130,000 to 150,000 clones, 60% to 80% of them detected once, and about 6.7% sits in the top ten. Germline values: CDR1 LNHDA, CDR2 SQIVND (reference sequence). Trimming removed 8 bases at V and 2 bases at J, with 14 bases between. CDR3 length: 14 amino acids. The genes are TRBV19 and TRBJ2-3; a possible D gene is TRBD2 (6 bases). This receptor was obtained from a woman in her 40s in good health and CMV-seropositive. The source material was PBMCs. CDR3 sequence reads: CASRAGGHTDTQYF. Here the CDR3 DNA reads TGTGCCAGTCGGGCCGGGGGTCACACAGATACGCAGTATTTT.